Each of the 19 T cell receptor beta chains below was sequenced from the same sample in a study of blood T cell repertoires in COVID-19. This table comes from immunoSEQ multiplex PCR, and its TCRdb copy is limited to in-frame clones, with some not included. This table has under 200,000 clones, approximately 87% appearing once. Material: peripheral blood. All receptors come from a man in his forties with active or convalescent COVID-19.

V usage is TRBV15 and J usage is TRBJ1-4; D may be TRBD1 (5 bases). The CDR3 extends over 16 amino acids. Germline CDR1 is LNHNV and CDR2 is YYDKDF (reference sequence). V lost 2 bases and J lost 6, with 16 bases in between. Here the CDR3 reads CATSRFHGQGDEKLFF. The CDR3 DNA is TGTGCCACCAGCAGATTCCATGGGCAGGGTGATGAAAAACTGTTTTTT.

The genes are TRBV3-1 (or the pseudogene TRBV3-2) and TRBJ1-2, with D maybe TRBD1 (5 bases). This CDR3 spans 13 amino acids. The germline CDR1 and CDR2 sequences are LGHDT and YNNKEL (reference sequence). V lost 5 bases to trimming and J lost 5 bases, with 12 bases between them. Written as DNA, the CDR3 is TGTGCCAGCAGCTACAGCGGGGGTTATGGCTACACCTTC. Translated, it gives CASSYSGGYGYTF.

DNA of the CDR3: TGCGCCAGCAGCCAAGTACCGGGGGGCTCTGGAAACACCATATATTTT. Translating it yields CASSQVPGGSGNTIYF. V usage is TRBV4-1 and J usage is TRBJ1-3; possibly TRBD1 for D (5 bases). Germline V gene data show CDR1 as MGHRA and CDR2 as YSYEKL. The V and J ends lost 1 base and 0 bases respectively, with 10 bases between them. The CDR3 extends over 16 amino acids.

This chain connects TRBV7-9 to TRBJ2-1; tentative D call: TRBD1 (6 bases). Trimming shortened V by 5 bases and J by 2 bases, and 16 bases separated the two germline ends. This CDR3 region has 16 residues. CDR1 is SEHNR, CDR2 FQNEAQ, per germline (reference sequence). DNA of the CDR3: TGTGCCAGCAGCCCCTCGAGGGGGTATACCTACAATGAGCAGTTCTTC. It specifies CASSPSRGYTYNEQFF.

The V call is TRBV6-1, the J call TRBJ1-6, with 7 bases that match TRBD1. With 0 bases clipped from V and 7 bases from J, the junction kept 3 bases outside the gene matches. The CDR3 has 15 amino acids. Germline CDR1 reads MNHNS; CDR2 reads SASEGT. The CDR3 DNA reads as TGTGCCAGCAGTGAAGCGTGGACAGGCAATTCACCCCTCCACTTT. Protein: CASSEAWTGNSPLHF.

The V call is TRBV18, the J call TRBJ2-1; a possible D gene is TRBD1 (6 bases). The germline CDR1 and CDR2 sequences are KGHSH and LQKENI. The CDR3 consists of 15 residues. V lost 0 bases and J 2 bases, leaving 8 bases between the germline ends. The CDR3 coding sequence is TGTGCCAGCTCACCACCGGGACACCCCTACAATGAGCAGTTCTTC. Translated, it gives CASSPPGHPYNEQFF.

The chain combines TRBV5-5 with TRBJ2-1, with D perhaps matching TRBD1 (6 bases). This CDR3 is built from 15 residues. The V gene's germline CDR1 is SGHKS and CDR2 YYEKEE (reference sequence). With 5 bases removed from V and 0 bases from J, the gap between germline ends came to 12 bases. The CDR3 DNA follows: TGTGCCAGCAGTTCCAGACAGGCCTCCTACAATGAGCAGTTCTTC. This sequence encodes CASSSRQASYNEQFF.

This clone was observed many times. This chain connects TRBV27 to TRBJ1-3; TRBD1 is a possible D gene (5 bases). V lost 6 bases, J lost 4 bases, and 10 bases lay in between. This CDR3 contains 13 residues. Germline V lookup: CDR1 MNHEY, CDR2 SMNVEV (reference sequence). The chain's CDR3 is CASRSGQGNTIYF. In nucleotides, the CDR3 is TGTGCCAGCAGATCAGGGCAAGGAAACACCATATATTTT.

The rearrangement joins TRBV3-1 (or the pseudogene TRBV3-2) to TRBJ1-2; possibly TRBD1 for D (5 bases). Germline loops: CDR1 LGHDT, CDR2 YNNKEL (reference sequence). The CDR3 length is 13 residues. V was pared by 4 bases and J by 7 bases, with 13 bases between. For the CDR3, the DNA is TGTGCCAGCAGCCCGCGTCAGGGATTTGGCTACACCTTC. This encodes CASSPRQGFGYTF.

The chain is built from TRBV2 and TRBJ2-1; tentatively, D is TRBD2 (5 bases). V was cut by 2 bases and J by 2 bases, with 16 bases left in between. This CDR3 region has 17 residues. CDR1 is SNHLY and CDR2 is FYNNEI in the germline V gene. Here the CDR3 reads CASSESIAPGPYNEQFF. CDR3 DNA sequence: TGTGCCAGCAGTGAATCAATAGCGCCCGGCCCCTACAATGAGCAGTTCTTC. Filled out from reference TRBV2 and TRBJ2-1, the complete variable domain reads EPEVTQTPSHQVTQMGQEVILRCVPISNHLYFYWYRQILGQKVEFLVSFYNNEISEKSEIFDDQFSVERPDGSNFTLKIRSTKLEDSAMYFCASSESIAPGPYNEQFFGPGTRLTVL.

CDR3 sequence (DNA): TGCGCCAGCAGCCACCGAATAACAGGGGACGGAAACACCATATATTTT. This sequence encodes CASSHRITGDGNTIYF. This sequence joins TRBV4-3 and TRBJ1-3, with 7 bases identical to TRBD1. The CDR3 totals 16 residues. Germline V gives CDR1 LGHNA, CDR2 YSLEER. The junction had 9 bases not matched to a gene; V was cut back by 3 bases and J by 4 bases.

J is TRBJ2-3 and V is TRBV5-4; 7 bases are shared with TRBD1. The V segment lost 3 bases and the J segment 2 bases; nucleotides outside the gene matches: 6. The CDR3 totals 15 residues. Per germline, CDR1 SGHNT and CDR2 YYREEE (reference sequence). CDR3: CASSSLTGATDTQYF. CDR3 nucleotides: TGTGCCAGCAGCTCCTTAACAGGGGCCACAGATACGCAGTATTTT.

This chain links TRBV13 with TRBJ1-3, with D unresolved. Looked up from germline, CDR1 is PRHDT and CDR2 is FYEKMQ (reference sequence). The CDR3 has 15 residues. The ends were cut back, 5 bases at V and 4 bases at J, with 15 bases in the middle. The CDR3 loop is CASSTPRGGGNTIYF. CDR3 nucleotides: TGTGCCAGCAGCACCCCTCGAGGTGGAGGAAACACCATATATTTT.

Points on this clone: Germline and junction disagree at one end, which may indicate a read error. The genes are TRBV6-2 or TRBV6-3 and TRBJ2-1; tentative D call: TRBD2 (6 bases). The CDR3 has 18 amino acids. The germline gives CDR1 MNHEY, CDR2 SVGEGT. This CDR3 reads CASSSFFPGGASYNEQFF. The CDR3 DNA sequence: TGTGCCAGCAGTTCGTTTTTCCCCGGGGGAGCATCCTATAATGAGCAGTTCTTC.

This chain joins TRBV10-1 and TRBJ1-2; no clear D gene. The CDR3 loop spans 13 amino acids. V was trimmed by 6 bases and J by 6 bases, leaving 14 bases between them. Per the germline V gene, CDR1 is WNHNN and CDR2 is SYGVQD (reference sequence). CDR3 sequence: CASSLTPGNGYTF. CDR3 nucleotides: TGCGCCAGCAGCCTGACCCCAGGTAATGGCTACACCTTC.

The chain joins TRBV4-1 to TRBJ1-5, with 8 positions matching TRBD1. Germline V gene lookup returns CDR1 MGHRA and CDR2 YSYEKL. The CDR3 sequence is 14 residues long. V was clipped by 6 bases and J by 2 bases; unmatched bases: 3. The CDR3 loop reads CASSMGQGNQPQHF. The CDR3 DNA reads as TGCGCCAGCAGTATGGGACAGGGCAATCAGCCCCAGCATTTT.

This clone has just one count. V and J are TRBV5-1 and TRBJ1-2; D is perhaps TRBD1 (5 bases). This CDR3 is built from 14 residues. The germline V gene encodes CDR1 SGHRS and CDR2 YFSETQ. V dropped 7 bases and J dropped 4 bases, with 17 bases sitting between them. The CDR3 is CASSQGGEAYGYTF. CDR3 DNA sequence: TGCGCCAGCTCCCAGGGCGGGGAGGCCTATGGCTACACCTTC. The full variable domain, in which reference TRBV5-1 and TRBJ1-2 provide the parts outside the CDR3, is KAGVTQTPRYLIKTRGQQVTLSCSPISGHRSVSWYQQTPGQGLQFLFEYFSETQRNKGNFPGRFSGRQFSNSRSEMNVSTLELGDSALYLCASSQGGEAYGYTFGSGTRLTVV.

CDR3 bases: TGTGCCAGCAGCTCCCAGGGGGGCCCTCGAGGCTACACCTTC. It is translated as CASSSQGGPRGYTF. V gene TRBV7-2 combines with J gene TRBJ1-2; 7 bases align to TRBD1. J gave up 8 bases and V 4 bases, and 10 bases lay outside the gene matches. The CDR3 extends over 14 amino acids. Germline lookup yields CDR1 SGHTA and CDR2 FQGNSA. Variable domain in full (rest from reference TRBV7-2 and TRBJ1-2): GAGVSQSPSNKVTEKGKDVELRCDPISGHTALYWYRQSLGQGLEFLIYFQGNSAPDKSGLPSDRFSAERTGGSVSTLTIQRTQQEDSAVYLCASSSQGGPRGYTFGSGTRLTVV.

This chain connects TRBV6-5 to TRBJ1-2, with TRBD1 matching 11 bases. The CDR3 contains 14 residues. Germline V gene lookup returns CDR1 MNHEY and CDR2 SVGAGI. V lost 6 bases, J lost 7 bases, and 7 bases stayed unmatched. This CDR3 reads CASRRGQGASGYTF. The DNA of the CDR3 is TGTGCCAGCAGGAGAGGACAGGGGGCTAGTGGCTACACCTTC.